Below are 23 T cell receptor beta chains sequenced from a single sample in a study of cytomegalovirus exposure and HLA in healthy donors (dated by TCRdb to about 2017). The library was prepared using the immunoSEQ multiplex PCR assay. For the multiplex PCR, a mixture combining 60 forward primers for TCR Vbeta segments and 13 reverse primers for TCR Jbeta segments was used. In its TCRdb copy, this immuneACCESS table keeps in-frame sequences only and misses some clones. Where compared with another copy, unresolved V genes explain less than half of these, and the others have no known cause. For this sample there are under 95,000 clones; roughly 80% appear just once. Roughly 2.2% of the sample rests with the top ten. The source material was PBMCs. The receptors come from a man aged 40-55 years in good health and CMV-seronegative.

The V gene is TRBV5-4, the J gene TRBJ1-4; 8 nucleotides agree with TRBD1. J was trimmed by 10 bases and V by 5 bases; bases with no gene match: 10. The CDR3 extends over 14 amino acids. Germline V gives CDR1 SGHNT, CDR2 YYREEE (reference sequence). CDR3 sequence reads: CASRPDRESGKLFF. Here the CDR3 DNA reads TGTGCCAGCAGACCGGACAGGGAGTCGGGAAAACTGTTTTTT.

This chain uses TRBV15 with TRBJ2-1, with 11 bases identical to TRBD2. V gave up 2 bases and J gave up 8 bases; unmatched junction bases: 8. CDR3 length equals 16 residues. Germline assignment: CDR1 LNHNV and CDR2 YYDKDF (reference sequence). CDR3 sequence (DNA): TGTGCCACCAGCAGAAGATCGGGACTAGCGGTTGATGAGCAGTTCTTC. Amino acids: CATSRRSGLAVDEQFF.

The CDR3 reads CASSLAGTVNTEAFF. DNA of the CDR3: TGCGCCAGCAGCCTTGCCGGGACAGTGAACACTGAAGCTTTCTTT. This chain connects TRBV5-1 to TRBJ1-1; 7 bases are a match to TRBD1. The CDR3 extends over 15 amino acids. Germline lookup yields CDR1 SGHRS and CDR2 YFSETQ. Germline trimming cut 4 bases from V and 0 bases from J; bases unmatched to any gene: 6.

V is TRBV5-4 and J is TRBJ2-1; D might be TRBD2 (6 bases). CDR1 is SGHNT, CDR2 YYREEE, per germline (reference sequence). The germline V and J ends were trimmed by 1 base and 8 bases, with 13 bases remaining between them. This CDR3 has 14 amino acids. The CDR3 loop is CASSLTGVVYEQFF. CDR3 DNA sequence: TGTGCCAGCAGCTTGACGGGGGTCGTCTATGAGCAGTTCTTC.

The V and J genes are TRBV28 and TRBJ2-4; D gene uncertain. The V gene's germline CDR1 is MDHEN and CDR2 SYDVKM. V lost 1 base and J lost 1, with 2 bases in between. The CDR3 sequence is 13 residues long. The CDR3 protein is CASSLSAKNIQYF. As DNA, the CDR3 is TGTGCCAGCAGTTTATCGGCCAAAAACATTCAGTACTTC.

V usage is TRBV6-1 and J usage is TRBJ1-5; D perhaps matches TRBD1 (5 bases). The germline V and J ends were trimmed by 7 bases and 6 bases, with 16 bases remaining between them. CDR1 is MNHNS, CDR2 SASEGT, per germline. The CDR3 runs 14 residues. CDR3 bases: TGTGCCAGCAACTCCCAGGGAAGTTTTCAGCCCCAGCATTTT. It specifies CASNSQGSFQPQHF.

The rearrangement uses TRBV5-1 and TRBJ2-3; TRBD2 agrees at 11 bases. V lost 3 bases and J lost 6; bases outside the gene matches: 6. In germline, CDR1 is SGHRS, CDR2 YFSETQ. CDR3 length equals 15 residues. The CDR3 spells CASSSGLAVVDTQYF. CDR3 in DNA: TGCGCCAGCAGCTCGGGACTAGCGGTCGTGGATACGCAGTATTTT.

The chain uses TRBV7-6 and TRBJ1-3, with 10 bases that match TRBD1. The CDR3 totals 17 residues. Germline assignment: CDR1 SGHVS and CDR2 FNYEAQ. Trimming removed 1 base from V and 3 bases from J; junction bases left unmatched: 6. The CDR3 is CASSLDDRGLYGNTIYF. CDR3 sequence (DNA): TGTGCCAGCAGCTTAGACGACAGGGGGCTCTATGGAAACACCATATATTTT.

The chain combines TRBV27 with TRBJ2-1, with D perhaps TRBD2 (5 bases). This CDR3 is built from 16 residues. The germline V gene has CDR1 MNHEY and CDR2 SMNVEV (reference sequence). Trimming removed 2 bases at V and 1 base at J, with 12 bases between. CDR3 DNA: TGTGCCAGCAGTTTACCAAGCGAGGGATCCTACAATGAGCAGTTCTTC. This sequence encodes CASSLPSEGSYNEQFF.

The chain is built from TRBV4-1 and TRBJ2-7; a weak D match, TRBD2 (5 bases). The CDR3 contains 15 residues. V shed 4 bases and J shed 2 bases, with 15 bases lying between them. Germline CDR1 is MGHRA and CDR2 is YSYEKL. For the CDR3, the DNA is TGCGCCAGCAGCCTAGAAGAGGGCGGAACCTACGAGCAGTACTTC. Translated: CASSLEEGGTYEQYF.

The count of this clone is one. The genes are TRBV28 and TRBJ2-5, with TRBD1 identical over 12 bases. The CDR3 has 17 residues. V gave up 6 bases and J gave up 3 bases; unmatched junction bases: 11. The germline V gene encodes CDR1 MDHEN and CDR2 SYDVKM. The CDR3 bases are TGTGCCAGCAGCTCGGGACAGGGGGCTAGGTCAGAAGAGACCCAGTACTTC. Translated: CASSSGQGARSEETQYF. The complete variable domain, with remaining parts taken from reference TRBV28 and TRBJ2-5, reads DVKVTQSSRYLVKRTGEKVFLECVQDMDHENMFWYRQDPGLGLRLIYFSYDVKMKEKGDIPEGYSVSREKKERFSLILESASTNQTSMYLCASSSGQGARSEETQYFGPGTRLLVL.

V and J are TRBV6-1 and TRBJ2-7; D uncertain. There are 15 residues in the CDR3. CDR1 and CDR2 from the germline V gene are MNHNS and SASEGT. Trimming removed 7 bases at V and 3 bases at J, with 19 bases between. Here the CDR3 DNA reads TGTGCCAGCAAGGAAGAGCTAGGCCCCTTCTACGAGCAGTACTTC. Protein sequence: CASKEELGPFYEQYF.

The chain links TRBV4-1 to TRBJ2-7, with 10 bases fitting TRBD2. There are 16 residues in the CDR3. V was pared by 10 bases and J by 5 bases, with 17 bases of the junction left unmatched. Per the germline V gene, CDR1 is MGHRA and CDR2 is YSYEKL. The CDR3 is CATSSEGSGRPHEQYF. Here the CDR3 DNA reads TGCGCCACCTCCTCCGAGGGTAGCGGGAGGCCCCACGAGCAGTACTTC.

CDR3 bases: TGTGCCAGCAGCAGGACACTCCCCTACGAGCAGTACTTC. It yields the protein CASSRTLPYEQYF. The chain has TRBV6-5 and TRBJ2-7; D might be TRBD1 (5 bases). The CDR3 totals 13 residues. The germline gives CDR1 MNHEY, CDR2 SVGAGI. The V gene lost 6 bases and the J gene lost 2 bases, with 11 bases spanning the gap.

The chain combines TRBV6-1 with TRBJ2-1, with D perhaps matching TRBD1 (6 bases). This CDR3 has 14 residues. Trimming removed 2 bases from V and 5 bases from J, with 10 bases in between. Germline CDR1 is MNHNS and CDR2 is SASEGT. The DNA of the CDR3 is TGTGCCAGCAGTGAATGGACAGTGAACAATGAGCAGTTCTTC. This encodes CASSEWTVNNEQFF.

The chain carries TRBV7-2 and TRBJ1-4, with 7 bases that match TRBD1. The V segment lost 1 base and the J segment 7 bases; nucleotides outside the gene matches: 6. The CDR3 runs 15 residues. The germline gives CDR1 SGHTA, CDR2 FQGNSA. This chain's CDR3 is CASSLDGQVVEKLFF. The CDR3 region has the DNA TGTGCCAGCAGCTTAGATGGACAGGTGGTTGAAAAACTGTTTTTT.

Details on this clone: The sample contains more than one DNA sequence encoding this CDR3. CDR3 sequence: CASSFTNTGELFF. CDR3 in DNA: TGTGCCAGCAGTTTTACGAACACCGGGGAGCTGTTTTTT. The V and J genes are TRBV28 and TRBJ2-2, with D unresolved. Germline V CDR1 and CDR2: MDHEN, SYDVKM. V lost 3 bases and J 0 bases, leaving 2 bases between the germline ends. The CDR3 covers 13 residues.

The chain uses TRBV6-1 and TRBJ1-5; a possible D gene is TRBD1 (6 bases). CDR1 MNHNS and CDR2 SASEGT come from the germline V gene. The germline V and J ends were trimmed by 5 bases and 6 bases, with 14 bases remaining between them. This CDR3 has 14 residues. The CDR3 reads CASSPGGAVQPQHF. CDR3 nucleotide sequence: TGTGCCAGCAGTCCCGGGGGGGCGGTTCAGCCCCAGCATTTT.

The chain joins TRBV29-1 to TRBJ2-7, with D maybe TRBD1 (5 bases). The CDR3 totals 13 residues. The germline V gene has CDR1 SQVTM and CDR2 ANQGSEA. Trimming stripped 3 bases from V and 3 bases from J, with 12 bases between. CDR3 in amino acids: CSVETDPLYEQYF. The CDR3 DNA follows: TGCAGCGTTGAGACAGACCCGCTCTACGAGCAGTACTTC.

The rearrangement joins TRBV30 to TRBJ2-7; the D gene is possibly TRBD2 (5 bases). The CDR3 runs to 14 residues. Germline CDR1 GTSNPN, CDR2 SVGIG (reference sequence). V was clipped by 1 base and J by 3 bases, with 13 bases between them. CDR3 protein: CAWSEQRSLYEQYF. DNA of the CDR3: TGTGCCTGGAGTGAACAGCGGAGCCTCTACGAGCAGTACTTC.

The J gene is TRBJ1-2, the V gene TRBV6-5, with D possibly matching TRBD1 (5 bases). V dropped 9 bases and J dropped 5 bases, with 22 bases sitting between them. The CDR3 loop spans 15 amino acids. Per germline, CDR1 MNHEY and CDR2 SVGAGI. The CDR3 protein is CASRPQGTTFYGYTF. The CDR3 bases are TGTGCCAGTAGACCCCAGGGTACTACCTTTTATGGCTACACCTTC.

This clone came up once. The chain is built from TRBV7-8 and TRBJ2-7; D gene ambiguous. Germline V lookup: CDR1 SGHVS, CDR2 FQNEAQ. V was pared by 1 base and J by 3 bases, with 7 bases between. The CDR3 loop spans 13 amino acids. The DNA of the CDR3 is TGTGCCAGCAGCTTAGTCCGGAGCTACGAGCAGTACTTC. It codes for CASSLVRSYEQYF.

The chain joins TRBV28 to TRBJ2-1, with D possibly being TRBD1 (5 bases). V lost 1 base and J lost 10, with 14 bases in between. CDR1 and CDR2 from the germline V gene are MDHEN and SYDVKM. This CDR3 comprises 14 residues. CDR3 sequence: CASSLLGRVGEQFF. DNA for the CDR3: TGTGCCAGCAGTTTATTAGGCAGGGTGGGCGAGCAGTTCTTC.